One sample yielded the 27 T cell receptor beta chains listed below, sequenced in a study of T-cell memory formation after mild COVID-19. From the 5' RACE reads, TCRdb called clonotypes with MiXCR, one entry per CDR3 protein. The data hold about 110,000 distinct CDR3 sequences, with around 12% observed a single time. The sample consisted of PBMCs or a T cell subset sorted from them (not recorded which). The receptors here all came from an adult woman who had mild COVID-19 (a few samples of this study predate the infection). Cell type and time point are not known.

This clonotype was counted only a few times. V gene TRBV7-9 combines with J gene TRBJ2-3; D perhaps matches TRBD1 (6 bases). With 5 bases removed from V and 2 bases from J, the gap between germline ends came to 20 bases. The CDR3 is 17 residues long. In germline, CDR1 is SEHNR, CDR2 FQNEAQ (reference sequence). As DNA, the CDR3 is TGTGCCAGCAGCCCCTACCTCGGAAGGGGGATCACAGATACGCAGTATTTT. This sequence encodes CASSPYLGRGITDTQYF.

The V call is TRBV9, the J call TRBJ2-5, with TRBD2 matching over 7 bases. CDR1 and CDR2 from the germline V gene are SGDLS and YYNGEE. The length of the CDR3 is 15 residues. V lost 0 bases, J lost 5 bases, and 7 bases stayed unmatched. This chain's CDR3 is CASSVASGGLETQYF. As DNA, the CDR3 is TGTGCCAGCAGCGTAGCTTCGGGGGGTTTGGAGACCCAGTACTTC.

The chain links TRBV7-9 to TRBJ1-6; D is perhaps TRBD1 (6 bases). In germline, CDR1 is SEHNR, CDR2 FQNEAQ (reference sequence). V shed 5 bases and J shed 6 bases, with 14 bases lying between them. CDR3 length equals 15 residues. The CDR3 reads CASSTKQGPNSPLHF. DNA for the CDR3: TGTGCCAGCAGCACCAAACAGGGTCCTAATTCACCCCTCCACTTT.

The chain uses TRBV3-1 and TRBJ2-7; unclear D gene. This CDR3 comprises 11 residues. Germline CDR1 and CDR2: LGHDT and YNNKEL (reference sequence). Trimming left V 3 bases short and J 2 bases short, with 2 bases between. CDR3 bases: TGTGCCAGCAGCCATGCCTACGAGCAGTACTTC. Amino acid sequence: CASSHAYEQYF.

This clonotype has more than one count but fewer than ten. CDR3 sequence (DNA): TGTGCCACCAGTGATTTGGCTAGCGGGGACAACACAGATACGCAGTATTTT. The encoded protein is CATSDLASGDNTDTQYF. The rearrangement uses TRBV24-1 and TRBJ2-3; TRBD2 matches 9 bases. The germline CDR1 and CDR2 sequences are KGHDR and SFDVKD. The CDR3 loop spans 17 amino acids. The junction had 5 bases not matched to a gene; V was cut back by 0 bases and J by 2 bases.

This clonotype appeared a few times. This chain links TRBV7-3 with TRBJ1-4; no definite D call. The CDR3 has 14 residues. Germline CDR1 and CDR2: SGHTA and FQGTGA. Trimming removed 3 bases at V and 4 bases at J, with 9 bases between. The CDR3 coding sequence is TGTGCCAGCAGCTTGTCCGGGTATAATGAAAAACTGTTTTTT. Its translation is CASSLSGYNEKLFF. Full variable domain (outside the CDR3, taken from reference TRBV7-3 and TRBJ1-4): GAGVSQTPSNKVTEKGKYVELRCDPISGHTALYWYRQSLGQGPEFLIYFQGTGAADDSGLPNDRFFAVRPEGSVSTLKIQRTERGDSAVYLCASSLSGYNEKLFFGSGTQLSVL.

The chain recombines TRBV19 with TRBJ2-1; unclear D gene. V was cut by 3 bases and J by 7 bases, with 13 bases left in between. The CDR3 totals 14 residues. Germline-derived CDR1 and CDR2 are LNHDA and SQIVND (reference sequence). The CDR3 reads CASSINKVDNEQFF. The CDR3 DNA reads as TGTGCCAGTAGTATTAATAAGGTTGATAATGAGCAGTTCTTC.

A few counts support this clonotype. J is TRBJ1-1 and V is TRBV6-5; tentatively, D is TRBD1 (6 bases). The CDR3 spans 11 residues. Per the germline V gene, CDR1 is MNHEY and CDR2 is SVGAGI. The V end was cut by 6 bases, the J end by 5 bases, with 7 bases between. The DNA of the CDR3 is TGTGCCAGCAGAGGGGGGACTGAAGCTTTCTTT. Translation: CASRGGTEAFF.

The rearrangement links TRBV7-9 to TRBJ2-3; 9 bases agree with TRBD2. This CDR3 is 17 amino acids long. Germline V gives CDR1 SEHNR, CDR2 FQNEAQ (reference sequence). With 4 bases clipped from V and 2 bases from J, the junction kept 10 bases outside the gene matches. The CDR3 DNA reads TGTGCCAGCAGCTCCACTACGACTAGCGGAACCACAGATACGCAGTATTTT. Translation: CASSSTTTSGTTDTQYF.

This chain joins TRBV7-8 and TRBJ1-2; D unclear. The V and J ends lost 1 base and 6 bases respectively, with 6 bases between them. This CDR3 comprises 12 residues. Germline CDR1 SGHVS, CDR2 FQNEAQ. Here the CDR3 reads CASSLGEDGYTF. The DNA for the CDR3 is TGTGCCAGCAGCTTAGGAGAGGATGGCTACACCTTC.

This clonotype has only a few counts. J is TRBJ2-1 and V is TRBV18; TRBD1 agrees at 10 bases. Germline assignment: CDR1 KGHSH and CDR2 LQKENI. The CDR3 loop spans 14 amino acids. Losses at the gene ends were 3 bases for V and 6 bases for J; bases not matched to a gene: 2. The CDR3 DNA follows: TGTGCCAGCTCACCTGGACAGGGGGGCAATGAGCAGTTCTTC. This gives the protein CASSPGQGGNEQFF.

The chain recombines TRBV7-2 with TRBJ2-1; a possible D gene is TRBD2 (5 bases). The CDR3 has 13 residues. Germline V gene data show CDR1 as SGHTA and CDR2 as FQGNSA. V lost 4 bases, J lost 7 bases, and 11 bases lay in between. The chain's CDR3 is CASSSSSWNEQFF. Here the CDR3 DNA reads TGTGCCAGCAGCTCCTCTAGCTGGAATGAGCAGTTCTTC.

This clonotype was seen a few times. The chain has TRBV6-2 or TRBV6-3 and TRBJ1-5; a possible D gene is TRBD1 (5 bases). Germline V gives CDR1 MNHEY, CDR2 SVGEGT. This CDR3 region has 13 residues. Trimming removed 6 bases at V and 7 bases at J, with 13 bases between. CDR3 amino acids: CASSTLEGQPQHF. For the CDR3, the DNA is TGTGCCAGCAGCACCCTGGAGGGGCAGCCCCAGCATTTT.

The J gene is TRBJ2-7, the V gene TRBV5-6; 10 bases align to TRBD1. The CDR3 covers 17 residues. J lost 0 bases, V lost 1 base, and 7 bases had no gene match. CDR1 is SGHDT and CDR2 is YYEEEE in the germline V gene. The CDR3 loop is CASSLSFGTGDSYEQYF. CDR3 DNA sequence: TGTGCCAGCAGCTTGAGTTTCGGGACAGGGGACTCCTACGAGCAGTACTTC.

This clonotype was picked up a small number of times. CDR3 bases: TGTGCCAGCAGTCCCCGGGACAGGGTCCGCGAGACCCAGTACTTC. Protein sequence: CASSPRDRVRETQYF. This sequence joins TRBV12-3 or TRBV12-4 and TRBJ2-5; 9 bases are shared with TRBD1. The CDR3 is made up of 15 amino acids. J gave up 5 bases and V 5 bases, and 9 bases lay outside the gene matches.

The chain joins TRBV20-1 to TRBJ1-2; D call uncertain. CDR1 is DFQATT and CDR2 is SNEGSKA in the germline V gene (reference sequence). The CDR3 is made up of 15 amino acids. The V end lost 3 bases, the J end lost 2 bases, and 16 bases lay between the germline ends. The CDR3 DNA sequence: TGCAGTGCTAGCTTCCGGGCAGCAGTGAACTATGGCTACACCTTC. This encodes CSASFRAAVNYGYTF.

This clonotype was seen only a few times. The rearrangement joins TRBV18 to TRBJ2-3; D perhaps matches TRBD1 (5 bases). Germline lookup yields CDR1 KGHSH and CDR2 LQKENI. This CDR3 has 16 amino acids. V gave up 0 bases and J gave up 6 bases, with 16 bases separating them. The CDR3 spells CASSPPWGDSADTQYF. In DNA, the CDR3 is TGTGCCAGCTCACCACCCTGGGGCGACTCGGCGGATACGCAGTATTTT.

This clonotype was seen only a few times. The rearrangement joins TRBV6-4 to TRBJ2-1, with D tentatively TRBD1 or TRBD2 (5 bases each). Germline CDR1 reads MRHNA; CDR2 reads SNTAGT. V lost 2 bases and J lost 8, with 16 bases in between. This CDR3 has 15 residues. The CDR3 region is CASSDRAGWDDEQFF. CDR3 nucleotide sequence: TGTGCCAGCAGTGACCGGGCAGGTTGGGACGATGAGCAGTTCTTC.

Here the CDR3 DNA reads TGTGCCACCAGCGGCAGGGCTTCAGGGGGGCCCTACAATGAGCAGTTCTTC. It yields the protein CATSGRASGGPYNEQFF. The V call is TRBV24-1, the J call TRBJ2-1; D is perhaps TRBD1 (7 bases). V was cut by 7 bases and J by 2 bases, with 20 bases left in between. The V gene's germline CDR1 is KGHDR and CDR2 SFDVKD. The CDR3 consists of 17 residues.

Only a few counts were recorded for this clonotype. The chain has TRBV7-9 and TRBJ2-7; a weak D match, TRBD2 (7 bases). Germline loops: CDR1 SEHNR, CDR2 FQNEAQ (reference sequence). Deletions cut 5 bases from V and 12 bases from J, with 20 bases between. The CDR3 covers 13 residues. CDR3 nucleotides: TGTGCCAGCAGCCCGAGGGGGGGGGACTTTCTGTACTTC. This encodes CASSPRGGDFLYF.

This clonotype turned up a few times. The chain couples TRBV7-9 to TRBJ1-6; 7 bases line up with TRBD1. Trimming took 5 bases from V and 6 from J; bases not matched to a gene: 7. Germline CDR1 reads SEHNR; CDR2 reads FQNEAQ (reference sequence). This CDR3 has 15 amino acids. In nucleotides, the CDR3 is TGTGCCAGCAGCGACGGACAGGCGATTAATTCACCCCTCCACTTT. Encoded protein: CASSDGQAINSPLHF.

This clonotype turned up a few times. The rearrangement uses TRBV7-6 and TRBJ2-7; TRBD1 matches at 11 bases. Trimming at V came to 4 bases and at J to 3 bases, leaving 5 bases not matched to a gene. This CDR3 spans 15 amino acids. Germline V gene data show CDR1 as SGHVS and CDR2 as FNYEAQ. CDR3 region: CASSSGQGVIYEQYF. In DNA form, the CDR3 reads TGTGCCAGCAGCTCGGGACAGGGGGTGATCTACGAGCAGTACTTC.

This clonotype has just a few counts. The V gene is TRBV7-8, the J gene TRBJ2-5; 7 bases match TRBD1. CDR1 is SGHVS and CDR2 is FQNEAQ in the germline V gene. J gave up 1 base and V 3 bases, and 2 bases lay outside the gene matches. The CDR3 contains 14 residues. The CDR3 is CASSLGQIQETQYF. In DNA form, the CDR3 reads TGTGCCAGCAGCTTGGGACAGATCCAAGAGACCCAGTACTTC.

The chain uses TRBV6-5 and TRBJ1-2; maybe TRBD1 (5 bases). The CDR3 sequence is 13 residues long. Between the trimmed V and J ends, which lost 10 bases and 5 bases, there was a span of 17 bases. Germline lookup yields CDR1 MNHEY and CDR2 SVGAGI. The CDR3 DNA reads as TGTGCCACAACGGGCGGGGGGGGATATGGCTACACCTTC. Translating it yields CATTGGGGYGYTF.

The chain recombines TRBV6-1 with TRBJ2-3, with TRBD1 matching 7 bases. Germline V CDR1 and CDR2: MNHNS, SASEGT. Trimming cost V 5 bases and J 1 base; bases outside gene matches: 6. CDR3 length: 15 residues. The CDR3, as DNA: TGTGCCAGCAGTCTCACAGGGGCCGGCACAGATACGCAGTATTTT. Translating it yields CASSLTGAGTDTQYF.

The chain carries TRBV27 and TRBJ1-5, with D unresolved. Germline CDR1 reads MNHEY; CDR2 reads SMNVEV (reference sequence). V lost 3 bases to trimming and J lost 0 bases, with 9 bases between them. This CDR3 has 15 amino acids. This chain's CDR3 is CASSLVPYSNQPQHF. DNA for the CDR3: TGTGCCAGCAGTTTGGTGCCTTATAGCAATCAGCCCCAGCATTTT.

The V call is TRBV2, the J call TRBJ2-7, with a tentative D call TRBD1 (6 bases). There are 16 residues in the CDR3. Germline CDR1 SNHLY, CDR2 FYNNEI. V lost 0 bases to trimming and J lost 3 bases, with 15 bases between them. In DNA form, the CDR3 reads TGTGCCAGCAGTGAAGCGGGTGCACAGGGTGTCTACGAGCAGTACTTC. Its protein is CASSEAGAQGVYEQYF.